This T cell receptor beta chain was captured by sequencing in a study of blood T cells in healthy people across ages. Using a J-beta primer mix together with a sample-barcoded 5' primer, a second PCR was run for roughly 6 to 12 cycles. TCRdb re-called the 5' RACE reads through MiXCR, storing one row per CDR3 protein. The data hold about 1.4 million distinct CDR3 sequences, with approximately 59% observed a single time. Findings and limits, study-wide: Expanded clonotype changes were possibly confounded by unknown donor CMV status.

This CDR3 has 16 amino acids. CDR1 and CDR2 (germline): MNHEY, SVGAGI. V was pared by 5 bases and J by 5 bases, with 14 bases of the junction left unmatched. In its sample, this clonotype was seen a few times. The antigen is unknown. The chain recombines TRBV6-5 with TRBJ2-7; 8 bases are a match to TRBD2. Material for sequencing was blood. The source of this sequence is a man between 18 and 29 years old in good health. The CDR3 loop reads CASSLRTRAGGDEQYF. For the CDR3, the DNA is TGTGCCAGCAGTCTTCGGACACGGGCCGGGGGGGACGAGCAGTACTTC.